One sample yielded the 5 T cell receptor beta chains listed below, sequenced in a study of cytomegalovirus exposure and HLA in healthy donors. Primers: 60 Vbeta forward and 13 Jbeta reverse. TCRdb's copy holds only in-frame clones and misses some; the assay was immunoSEQ multiplex PCR. The table has about 110,000 clones, less than 85% seen once. The sequencing input was PBMCs. These receptors originate from a young man in good health and CMV-seropositive.

V and J are TRBV19 and TRBJ2-7, with a tentative D call TRBD1 (5 bases). The V and J ends lost 1 base and 6 bases respectively, with 10 bases between them. CDR1 is LNHDA and CDR2 is SQIVND in the germline V gene (reference sequence). The CDR3 contains 13 residues. The CDR3 sequence: CASSIGWGSEQYF. The CDR3 region has the DNA TGTGCCAGTAGTATAGGTTGGGGCTCCGAGCAGTACTTC.

V gene TRBV7-6 combines with J gene TRBJ2-7; 7 positions match TRBD1. Germline assignment: CDR1 SGHVS and CDR2 FNYEAQ. J gave up 1 base and V 5 bases, and 5 bases lay outside the gene matches. The CDR3 is 14 amino acids. This chain's CDR3 is CASSPRDSSYEQYF. The CDR3 coding sequence is TGTGCCAGCAGCCCCCGGGACAGTTCCTACGAGCAGTACTTC. The full variable domain, in which reference TRBV7-6 and TRBJ2-7 provide the parts outside the CDR3, is GAGVSQSPRYKVTKRGQDVALRCDPISGHVSLYWYRQALGQGPEFLTYFNYEAQQDKSGLPNDRFSAERPEGSISTLTIQRTEQRDSAMYRCASSPRDSSYEQYFGPGTRLTVT.

The chain couples TRBV10-1 to TRBJ1-3, with 10 bases aligning to TRBD1. Trimming at V came to 0 bases and at J to 9 bases, leaving 8 bases not matched to a gene. Germline V gene sequence: CDR1 WNHNN, CDR2 SYGVQD (reference sequence). The length of the CDR3 is 16 residues. The DNA for the CDR3 is TGCGCCAGCAGTGAGTCCGGGACAGGGGCGTTTATCACCATATATTTT. Its translation: CASSESGTGAFITIYF.

The chain is built from TRBV7-8 and TRBJ1-2; 8 bases align to TRBD1. The CDR3 contains 20 residues. Germline V gene lookup returns CDR1 SGHVS and CDR2 FQNEAQ. V lost 5 bases, J lost 4 bases, and 24 bases stayed unmatched. The CDR3 region is CASSLRPRRQGPIGVYGYTF. The CDR3 DNA is TGTGCCAGCAGCCTACGACCGAGACGACAGGGGCCCATAGGAGTCTATGGCTACACCTTC.

The genes are TRBV28 and TRBJ1-2; TRBD1 matches 12 bases. The CDR3 runs to 14 residues. Germline V gene lookup returns CDR1 MDHEN and CDR2 SYDVKM. J gave up 8 bases and V 3 bases, and 4 bases lay outside the gene matches. DNA of the CDR3: TGTGCCAGCAGTTTGGGGGACAGGGGGCAGGGCTACACCTTC. Protein: CASSLGDRGQGYTF.